A selection of T cell receptor beta chains follows, all from one sample in a study of CD8 T cells in ankylosing spondylitis. Each CDR3 protein is one row after TCRdb ran MiXCR on the 5' RACE reads. The data show more than 150,000 distinct CDR3 sequences, roughly 18% seen once. The source material was blood, either unsorted or a sorted T cell fraction (not recorded which). All receptors come from a male donor aged 5 to 30 with ankylosing spondylitis or in good health (not recorded which). CDR3s include the opening cysteine and the closing phenylalanine or tryptophan. For some rows the clone size is stated as once, few or many, or as a class when expanded; others skip it.

TRBV7-2	TRBJ2-5	few	CASSLARGLSQETQYF
TRBV12-3/TRBV12-4	TRBJ1-3	many	CASSPTGGITGNTIYF
TRBV7-2	TRBJ2-1	many	CASSFSLNDNEQFF
TRBV13	TRBJ2-4	many	CASSPTSANIQYF
TRBV12-3/TRBV12-4	TRBJ2-2	many	CASSLGQGDTGELFF
TRBV7-2	TRBJ1-4	-	CASSPEGALLTKLFF
TRBV19	TRBJ2-2	-	CASSIVLRGTGELFF
TRBV12-3/TRBV12-4	TRBJ2-3	many	CASSLALGGRYTDTQYF
TRBV10-3	TRBJ1-5	few	CAISRDREQPQHF
TRBV7-8	TRBJ1-1	many	CASSPNSVGVQDTEAFF
TRBV18	TRBJ1-1	many	CASSPLQGEGTEAFF
TRBV28	TRBJ1-2	-	CASSTLGEVSGYTF
TRBV5-1	TRBJ2-1	many	CASSLKGLPGGEQFF
TRBV15	TRBJ2-2	many	CATREANTGELFF
TRBV19	TRBJ1-1	few	CASSPGTGYTEAFF
TRBV7-6	TRBJ2-7	-	CASSYGTSDYEQYF